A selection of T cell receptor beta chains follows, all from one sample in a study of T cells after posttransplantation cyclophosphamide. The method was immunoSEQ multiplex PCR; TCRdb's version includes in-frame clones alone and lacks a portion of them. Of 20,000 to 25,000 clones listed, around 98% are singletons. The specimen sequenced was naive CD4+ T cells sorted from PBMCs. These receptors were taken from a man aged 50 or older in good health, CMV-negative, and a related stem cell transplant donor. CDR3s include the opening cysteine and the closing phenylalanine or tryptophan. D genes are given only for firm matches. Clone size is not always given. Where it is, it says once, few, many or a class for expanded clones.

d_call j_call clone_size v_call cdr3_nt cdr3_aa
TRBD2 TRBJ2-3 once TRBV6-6 TGTGCCAGCAGCCGACTAGCGGTTAGCACAGATACGCAGTATTTT CASSRLAVSTDTQYF
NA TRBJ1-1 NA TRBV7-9 TGTGCCAGCAGCCCTTTTAAAGGGGCTGACACTGAAGCTTTCTTT CASSPFKGADTEAFF
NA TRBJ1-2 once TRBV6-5 TGTGCCAGCAGTTCCGGACAGAGAGACTATGGCTACACCTTC CASSSGQRDYGYTF
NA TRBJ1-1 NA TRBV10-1 TGCGCCAGCAGTGGAGGGGGTATTGAAGCTTTCTTT CASSGGGIEAFF
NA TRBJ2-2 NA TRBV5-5 TGTGCCAGCATGGCGGGACAGTTTGGTGGCGGGGAGCTGTTTTTT CASMAGQFGGGELFF
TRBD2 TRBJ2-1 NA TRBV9 TGTGCCAGCAGCTTTGACCCCGGGACTAGCGGGATTGGTAGCTACAATGAGCAGTTCTTC CASSFDPGTSGIGSYNEQFF
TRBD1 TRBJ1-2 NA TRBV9 TGTGCCAGCAGCGTACTCGGGACAGGTGGGGACTATGGCTACACCTTC CASSVLGTGGDYGYTF
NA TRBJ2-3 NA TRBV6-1 TGTGCCAGCCTTTCTGACGGAGCTAGGGATACGCAGTATTTT CASLSDGARDTQYF
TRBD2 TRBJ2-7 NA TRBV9 TGTGCCAGCAGCAAGGGACTAGCGGGAGACTACGAGCAGTACTTC CASSKGLAGDYEQYF
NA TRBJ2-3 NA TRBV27 TGTGCCAGCAGTACGGGACAAACGCCCACAGATACGCAGTATTTT CASSTGQTPTDTQYF
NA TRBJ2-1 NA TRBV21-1 TGTGCCAGCAGCACCTTCAAGCGGGAGTGTAGGGATGAGCAGTTCTTC CASSTFKRECRDEQFF
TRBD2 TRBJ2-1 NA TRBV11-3 TGTGCCAGCAGCTTATCACAAAGGGGCCGGGGGGATCTTTACAATGAGCAGTTCTTC CASSLSQRGRGDLYNEQFF
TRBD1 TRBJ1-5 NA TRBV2 TGTGCCAGCAGTAAGGGACAGGGATTTGGCAATCAGCCCCAGCATTTT CASSKGQGFGNQPQHF
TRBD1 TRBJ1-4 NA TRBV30 TGTGCCTGGAGTGATACCGGGACAGGGGGCGAAAAACTGTTTTTT CAWSDTGTGGEKLFF
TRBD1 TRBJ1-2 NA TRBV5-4 TGTGCCAGCACGCGGGACAGGGGTCCGACTGCCTATGGCTACACCTTC CASTRDRGPTAYGYTF
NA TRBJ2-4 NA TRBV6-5 TGTGCCAGCAGTTACATAGCATCTGGCAAAAACATTCAGTACTTC CASSYIASGKNIQYF
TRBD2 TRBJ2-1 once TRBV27 TGTGCCAGCAGTACCCGGACTAGCGGGAGGAGGCAGTTCTTC CASSTRTSGRRQFF
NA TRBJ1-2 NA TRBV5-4 TGTGCCAGCAGCTTCCCCGTGGGCGGCTACACCTTC CASSFPVGGYTF
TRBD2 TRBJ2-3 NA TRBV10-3 TGTGCCATCAGTGAGTCGCGGGGGGGAGCTGATACGCAGTATTTT CAISESRGGADTQYF
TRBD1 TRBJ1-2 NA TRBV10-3 TGTGCCAACGCCCCCGGGACAGGGGATTTAGAAGGCTACACCTTC CANAPGTGDLEGYTF
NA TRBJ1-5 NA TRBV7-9 TGTGCCAGCAGCTTAGGAGGATCTTCGCAGCCCCAGCATTTT CASSLGGSSQPQHF
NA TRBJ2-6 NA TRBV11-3 TGTGCCAGCAGCTTACAATCAGAGGGCTCTGGGGCCAACGTCCTGACTTTC CASSLQSEGSGANVLTF
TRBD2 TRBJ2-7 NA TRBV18 TGTGCCAGCTCACCACGCGGCGGGAGGGTTTACGAGCAGTACTTC CASSPRGGRVYEQYF
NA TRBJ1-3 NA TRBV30 TGTGCCTTCGGTGGGGGGGGCTCTGGAAACACCATATATTTT CAFGGGGSGNTIYF
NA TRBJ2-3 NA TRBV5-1 TGCGCCAGCAGTGGCACCCACACAGATACGCAGTATTTT CASSGTHTDTQYF
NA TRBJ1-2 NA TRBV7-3 TGTGCCAGCAGCTTTTACAGGGACTATGGCTACACCTTC CASSFYRDYGYTF
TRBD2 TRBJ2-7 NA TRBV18 TGTGCCAGCTCGGCTTCCCCATCAGCGGGAGGGTACGAGCAGTACTTC CASSASPSAGGYEQYF
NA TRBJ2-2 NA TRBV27 TGTGCCAGCAGAGGGAATCAGGGCACCGGGGAGCTGTTTTTT CASRGNQGTGELFF
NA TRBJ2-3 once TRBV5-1 TGCGCCAGCAGCTATGTCACGGGATTTGTCGGCACAGATACGCAGTATTTT CASSYVTGFVGTDTQYF
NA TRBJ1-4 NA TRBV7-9 TGTGCCAGCAGTCGTGTTACAACTAATGAAAAACTGTTTTTT CASSRVTTNEKLFF
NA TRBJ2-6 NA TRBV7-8 TGTGCCAGCAGTCCAACAGGGACCGGGGCCAACGTCCTGACTTTC CASSPTGTGANVLTF
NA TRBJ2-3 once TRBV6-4 TGTGCCAGCAGTGTTAACGGAGCTAGCACAGATACACAGTATTTT CASSVNGASTDTQYF
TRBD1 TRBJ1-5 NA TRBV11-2 TGTGCCAGCAGCCGGGACAGGGGGGAGCCCCAGCATTTT CASSRDRGEPQHF
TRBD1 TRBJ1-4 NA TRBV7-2 TGTGCCAGCAGCTTAAGGACAGGCGGAACAACTAATGAAAAACTGTTTTTT CASSLRTGGTTNEKLFF
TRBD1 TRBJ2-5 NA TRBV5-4 TGTGCCAGCAGCTTGGAAGTGACAGGGGGGTTGGAGACCCAGTACTTC CASSLEVTGGLETQYF
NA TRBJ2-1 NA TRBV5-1 TGCGCCAGCAGCCGGACTTTCGGGGGGCCCTACAATGAGCAGTTCTTC CASSRTFGGPYNEQFF
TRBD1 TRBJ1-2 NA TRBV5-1 TGCGCCAGCAGCTTGGGAGACAGGGGGCCTGGCTACACCTTC CASSLGDRGPGYTF
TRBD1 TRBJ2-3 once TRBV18 TGTGCCAGCTCACCCATCGCAATCAGGGGGACCACAGATACGCAGTATTTT CASSPIAIRGTTDTQYF
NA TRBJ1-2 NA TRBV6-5 TGTGCCAGCAGTTTGACTCTGAACTATGGCTACACCTTC CASSLTLNYGYTF
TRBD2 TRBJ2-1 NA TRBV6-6 TGTGCCAGCAGTTACCCAGCCCGGGGGGGCCATGAGCAGTTCTTC CASSYPARGGHEQFF
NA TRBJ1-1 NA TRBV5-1 TGCGCCAGCAGTCTAACGTTAAACACTGAAGCTTTCTTT CASSLTLNTEAFF
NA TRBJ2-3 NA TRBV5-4 TGTGCCAGCAGCCCCGGCCCGGGGTCCACAGATACGCAGTATTTT CASSPGPGSTDTQYF
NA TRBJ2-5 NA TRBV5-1 TGCGCCAGCTCCACCCGGGGGGCCTCCCAAGAGACCCAGTACTTC CASSTRGASQETQYF
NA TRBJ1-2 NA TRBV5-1 TGCGCCAGCAGCGTAGGTACACAAGGCGGCTATGGCTACACCTTC CASSVGTQGGYGYTF
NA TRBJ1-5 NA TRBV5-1 TGCGCCAGCAGCTTGAGTGGGGGGGGCGATCAGCCCCAGCATTTT CASSLSGGGDQPQHF
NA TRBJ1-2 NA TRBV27 TGTGCCAGCAGTTCAACGCACTCTTCAGGGATGGATGGCTACACCTTC CASSSTHSSGMDGYTF
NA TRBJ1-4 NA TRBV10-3 TGTGCCATCAGTGCCCAGGGGAAGGGGGATGAAAAACTGTTTTTT CAISAQGKGDEKLFF
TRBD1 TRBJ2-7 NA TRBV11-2 TGTGCCAGCAGGCGGACAGGGGACTTCGAGCAGTACTTC CASRRTGDFEQYF
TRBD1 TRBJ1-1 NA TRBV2 TGTGCCAGCAGTGAAGAAGGGACAGGGAACACTGAAGCTTTCTTT CASSEEGTGNTEAFF
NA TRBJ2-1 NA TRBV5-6 TGTGCCAGCAGCTTGACCGGACTTCACAATGAGCAGTTCTTC CASSLTGLHNEQFF
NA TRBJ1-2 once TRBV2 TGTGCCAGCAGTCAGTTCTATGGCTACACCTTC CASSQFYGYTF
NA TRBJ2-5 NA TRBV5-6 TGTGCCAGCAGCTTGAGGGGTCCAGGAGAGACCCAGTACTTC CASSLRGPGETQYF
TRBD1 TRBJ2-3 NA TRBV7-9 TGTGCCAGCAGCTTAGGACAGGGTGGAGATACGCAGTATTTT CASSLGQGGDTQYF
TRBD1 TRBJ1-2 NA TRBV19 TGTGCCAGTAGTATAATGGGACAGGGGGCCGTTGGCTACACCTTC CASSIMGQGAVGYTF
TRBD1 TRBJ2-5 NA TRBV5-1 TGCGCCAGCAGCTTGGGCGACAGGGCTTTGGAGACCCAGTACTTC CASSLGDRALETQYF
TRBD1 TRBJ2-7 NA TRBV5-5 TGTGCCAGCAGCCTAATTGGACAGGGAACCTACGAGCAGTACTTC CASSLIGQGTYEQYF
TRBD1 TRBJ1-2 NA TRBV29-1 TGCAGCGTTGAAGATCGGGACAGGGGTGGCTACACCTTC CSVEDRDRGGYTF
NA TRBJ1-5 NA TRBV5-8 TGTGCCAGCAGCTTGGGCAGGTATAGCAATCAGCCCCAGCATTTT CASSLGRYSNQPQHF